This TCR beta chain derives from a study of blood T cell repertoires in COVID-19. Study at large: In each case, the material was cDNA or gDNA derived from T cells, B-cell-depleted T cells, or PBMCs.

The CDR3 is 14 residues long. The V gene end was trimmed by 4 bases and the J gene end by 3 bases; junction bases not matched to a gene: 5. Looked up from germline, CDR1 is MGHRA and CDR2 is YSYEKL. The repertoire was sequenced with immunoSEQ multiplex PCR; TCRdb's copy has only in-frame clones and lacks some. The data contain about 150,000 clones, more than 75% of them seen just once; the ten biggest clones take up approximately 6.5%. The sequenced sample consisted of peripheral blood. V and J are TRBV4-1 and TRBJ1-1; 7 bases are shared with TRBD1. The source of this sequence is a man aged 80 or over with acute or convalescent COVID-19. DNA of the CDR3: TGCGCCAGCAGCCCGGGACAGTGGGACACTGAAGCTTTCTTT. This codes for CASSPGQWDTEAFF.